The next 30 T cell receptor beta chains were all read from a single sample in a study of beta chain features in type 1 diabetes. Overall study results and limits: For Type 1 diabetes patients, all four CD4+ subsets carried TCRB CDR3s that were moderately but significantly shorter.

Their target antigens are unknown. The sequenced template was cDNA made from the entire isolated RNA. The method was immunoSEQ multiplex PCR; TCRdb's version includes in-frame clones alone and lacks a portion of them. The table shows some 170,000 clones, with more than 60% occurring only once. Sequenced: naive CD4+ T cells from blood. The receptors stem from a man aged 25 to 45 with type 1 diabetes.

V usage is TRBV29-1 and J usage is TRBJ2-3, with a weak D call TRBD2 (7 bases). The germline V and J ends were trimmed by 7 bases and 4 bases, with 15 bases remaining between them. The CDR3 has 13 amino acids. The germline CDR1 and CDR2 sequences are SQVTM and ANQGSEA. The CDR3 sequence: CSGGPSGPDTQYF. CDR3 DNA sequence: TGCAGCGGGGGGCCTAGCGGTCCAGATACGCAGTATTTT.

The table lists this clone with a few counts. The chain links TRBV5-4 to TRBJ1-2; D unresolved. Trimming stripped 5 bases from V and 8 bases from J, with 22 bases between. This CDR3 is 15 amino acids long. Germline values: CDR1 SGHNT, CDR2 YYREEE (reference sequence). Written as DNA, the CDR3 is TGTGCCAGCAGTTCACTTGTTCGGCTCGGAGGGGGCTACACCTTC. It yields the protein CASSSLVRLGGGYTF.

This clone was found a few times. The chain uses TRBV4-1 and TRBJ2-7; D gene uncertain. The germline V and J ends were trimmed by 0 bases and 0 bases, with 6 bases remaining between them. This CDR3 contains 14 residues. From germline, CDR1 is MGHRA and CDR2 YSYEKL. The CDR3 DNA reads as TGCGCCAGCAGCCAAGAAGCCACCTCCTACGAGCAGTACTTC. This encodes CASSQEATSYEQYF.

The chain employs TRBV5-1 and TRBJ2-5; D is perhaps TRBD1 or TRBD2 (5 bases each). The CDR3 is 14 amino acids. V was trimmed by 4 bases and J by 1 base, leaving 11 bases between them. CDR1 is SGHRS and CDR2 is YFSETQ in the germline V gene. The CDR3 here is CASSGDGFQETQYF. CDR3 DNA sequence: TGCGCCAGCAGCGGGGACGGATTCCAAGAGACCCAGTACTTC.

The chain has TRBV28 and TRBJ2-2, with 7 bases matching TRBD2. V was pared by 8 bases and J by 6 bases, with 3 bases of the junction left unmatched. Germline V lookup: CDR1 MDHEN, CDR2 SYDVKM. The CDR3 runs to 12 residues. Here the CDR3 DNA reads TGTGCCAGCGAGCGGGGTCCCGGGGAGCTGTTTTTT. Translated: CASERGPGELFF.

This chain links TRBV7-9 with TRBJ2-5, with TRBD1 matching 7 bases. Germline V gene data show CDR1 as SEHNR and CDR2 as FQNEAQ (reference sequence). The CDR3 runs 15 residues. V lost 4 bases and J lost 2; bases outside the gene matches: 7. This CDR3 reads CASSWPGQLQETQYF. Here the CDR3 DNA reads TGTGCCAGCAGCTGGCCGGGACAGTTACAAGAGACCCAGTACTTC.

This chain uses TRBV4-3 with TRBJ2-1; 9 bases line up with TRBD2. CDR1 is LGHNA, CDR2 YSLEER, per germline. The length of the CDR3 is 16 residues. V lost 4 bases to trimming and J lost 10 bases; unmatched junction nucleotides: 14. CDR3 bases: TGCGCCAGCAGCCGAGCCTTCTGGGGTAGCGGGGGAGAGCAGTTCTTC. Encoded protein: CASSRAFWGSGGEQFF.

The chain is built from TRBV4-1 and TRBJ1-1; D is ambiguous. Trimming took off 4 bases at V and 3 bases at J, with 15 bases between the two ends. CDR3 length equals 15 residues. CDR1 and CDR2 from the germline V gene are MGHRA and YSYEKL. This CDR3 is CASSPPRQADTEAFF. CDR3 DNA: TGCGCCAGCAGCCCTCCGCGGCAGGCCGACACTGAAGCTTTCTTT.

This sequence joins TRBV29-1 and TRBJ1-4; 7 bases line up with TRBD1. The CDR3 loop spans 13 amino acids. The germline V gene encodes CDR1 SQVTM and CDR2 ANQGSEA. The ends lost 3 bases at V and 4 bases at J; junction bases unmatched: 2. The chain's CDR3 is CSVETGINEKLFF. In nucleotides, the CDR3 is TGCAGCGTTGAGACAGGGATTAATGAAAAACTGTTTTTT.

The chain recombines TRBV20-1 with TRBJ2-3; unclear D gene. CDR1 and CDR2 (germline): DFQATT, SNEGSKA (reference sequence). V was shortened by 1 base and J by 12 bases, with 8 bases between the two germline ends. The CDR3 runs 10 residues. The CDR3 here is CSARGKGQYF. CDR3 bases: TGCAGTGCTAGAGGCAAGGGCCAGTATTTT.

This chain links TRBV30 with TRBJ2-1, with D unresolved. CDR1 and CDR2 from the germline V gene are GTSNPN and SVGIG (reference sequence). The CDR3 sequence is 11 residues long. With 2 bases removed from V and 5 bases from J, the gap between germline ends came to 4 bases. The CDR3 loop reads CAWSQNNEQFF. The CDR3 DNA follows: TGTGCCTGGAGTCAAAACAATGAGCAGTTCTTC.

This clone appeared a single time. The chain employs TRBV7-9 and TRBJ2-5; D not certain. This CDR3 has 16 amino acids. CDR1 is SEHNR, CDR2 FQNEAQ, per germline (reference sequence). Trimming stripped 0 bases from V and 5 bases from J, with 16 bases between. The CDR3 nucleotides read TGTGCCAGCAGCTTAGCAATCCTAGAAGCAGAGGAGACCCAGTACTTC. Its protein is CASSLAILEAEETQYF.

The chain links TRBV2 to TRBJ1-6; no definite D call. The ends were cut back, 3 bases at V and 10 bases at J, with 4 bases in the middle. Germline V gene lookup returns CDR1 SNHLY and CDR2 FYNNEI. CDR3 length equals 11 residues. The chain's CDR3 is CASSDESPLHF. The CDR3 nucleotides are TGTGCCAGCAGTGATGAGTCACCCCTCCACTTT. Combining the CDR3 with reference TRBV2 and TRBJ1-6 gives the whole variable domain EPEVTQTPSHQVTQMGQEVILRCVPISNHLYFYWYRQILGQKVEFLVSFYNNEISEKSEIFDDQFSVERPDGSNFTLKIRSTKLEDSAMYFCASSDESPLHFGNGTRLTVT.

The chain employs TRBV27 and TRBJ2-7, with D perhaps given as TRBD1 or TRBD2 (5 bases each). From germline, CDR1 is MNHEY and CDR2 SMNVEV (reference sequence). The CDR3 consists of 12 residues. The V end was cut by 2 bases, the J end by 6 bases, with 8 bases between. DNA of the CDR3: TGTGCCAGCAGTTTAGAGGGGATCGAGCAGTACTTC. It codes for CASSLEGIEQYF.

The V gene is TRBV7-2, the J gene TRBJ1-1; D unclear. Germline loops: CDR1 SGHTA, CDR2 FQGNSA. The V end lost 3 bases, the J end lost 5 bases, and 7 bases lay between the germline ends. The length of the CDR3 is 12 residues. The CDR3 region has the DNA TGTGCCAGCAGCTTCGGGGTGACTGAAGCTTTCTTT. The encoded protein is CASSFGVTEAFF.

The genes are TRBV4-3 and TRBJ2-5; TRBD1 agrees at 8 bases. The V gene's germline CDR1 is LGHNA and CDR2 YSLEER. The CDR3 has 14 residues. Trimming cost V 3 bases and J 3 bases; bases outside gene matches: 3. The CDR3 nucleotides read TGCGCCAGCAGCCAGGGACAGGCAGAAGAGACCCAGTACTTC. It is translated as CASSQGQAEETQYF.

The rearrangement links TRBV10-3 to TRBJ2-2; no clear D. The CDR3 runs 13 residues. V was shortened by 6 bases and J by 1 base, with 6 bases between the two germline ends. The germline V gene encodes CDR1 ENHRY and CDR2 SYGVKD. The CDR3 DNA sequence: TGTGCCATCAGGCAGGAGAACACCGGGGAGCTGTTTTTT. Its translation is CAIRQENTGELFF.

This chain joins TRBV5-1 and TRBJ2-5; the D is unclear. This CDR3 contains 13 residues. CDR1 is SGHRS and CDR2 is YFSETQ in the germline V gene. V was cut by 3 bases and J by 0 bases, with 6 bases left in between. The CDR3 bases are TGCGCCAGCAGCTCCACGTACCAAGAGACCCAGTACTTC. Protein sequence: CASSSTYQETQYF.

This rearrangement joins TRBV13 to TRBJ2-3; the D gene is possibly TRBD2 (5 bases). Trimming removed 3 bases at V and 2 bases at J, with 9 bases between. The CDR3 length is 14 residues. The germline CDR1 and CDR2 sequences are PRHDT and FYEKMQ (reference sequence). As DNA, the CDR3 is TGTGCCAGCAGCTTCCGGGGTCTCACAGATACGCAGTATTTT. Its translation: CASSFRGLTDTQYF.

The chain links TRBV28 to TRBJ2-3; 8 positions match TRBD1. Trimming took 4 bases from V and 0 from J; bases not matched to a gene: 0. Germline CDR1 reads MDHEN; CDR2 reads SYDVKM. The CDR3 covers 14 residues. The CDR3 loop reads CASSWTGSTDTQYF. CDR3 DNA: TGTGCCAGCAGTTGGACAGGGAGCACAGATACGCAGTATTTT.

The genes are TRBV4-1 and TRBJ1-6, with D possibly TRBD1 on 6 matching bases. The germline V and J ends were trimmed by 1 base and 10 bases, with 14 bases remaining between them. The CDR3 sequence is 15 residues long. The germline V gene has CDR1 MGHRA and CDR2 YSYEKL. The CDR3 coding sequence is TGCGCCAGCAGCCAAGGGGACATGAGCGACTCACCCCTCCACTTT. It codes for CASSQGDMSDSPLHF.

This clone appeared once. J is TRBJ2-7 and V is TRBV7-2; the D gene is possibly TRBD1 (5 bases). V was pared by 6 bases and J by 5 bases, with 14 bases between. The CDR3 length is 13 residues. Germline lookup yields CDR1 SGHTA and CDR2 FQGNSA. The CDR3 loop is CASRPPSGNEQYF. The CDR3 region has the DNA TGTGCCAGCAGACCTCCCTCAGGGAACGAGCAGTACTTC.

The V and J genes are TRBV29-1 and TRBJ2-3; 7 nucleotides align to TRBD2. This CDR3 is built from 13 residues. Germline CDR1 and CDR2: SQVTM and ANQGSEA. The J segment lost 2 bases and the V segment lost 7 bases, leaving 6 bases of the junction unmatched. The CDR3 DNA reads as TGCAGCGCTCTGGGGGGGACCACAGATACGCAGTATTTT. This gives the protein CSALGGTTDTQYF.

The chain uses TRBV25-1 and TRBJ2-5, with a tentative D call TRBD2 (5 bases). In germline, CDR1 is MGHDK, CDR2 SYGVNS. This CDR3 is 16 amino acids long. Deletions cut 2 bases from V and 5 bases from J, with 18 bases between. The CDR3 DNA is TGTGCCAGCAGTGAACCGGGAACAAGGTCGCGGGAGACCCAGTACTTC. It specifies CASSEPGTRSRETQYF. Using reference TRBV25-1 and TRBJ2-5 for the parts outside the CDR3, the full variable domain is EADIYQTPRYLVIGTGKKITLECSQTMGHDKMYWYQQDPGMELHLIHYSYGVNSTEKGDLSSESTVSRIRTEHFPLTLESARPSHTSQYLCASSEPGTRSRETQYFGPGTRLLVL.

This clone was counted between two and nine times. The V and J genes are TRBV29-1 and TRBJ2-3; D gene unclear. The germline V gene encodes CDR1 SQVTM and CDR2 ANQGSEA. The CDR3 has 13 amino acids. The V gene lost 3 bases and the J gene lost 1 base, with 8 bases spanning the gap. The DNA of the CDR3 is TGCAGCGTTGATTCCTATCGCACAGATACGCAGTATTTT. Translating it yields CSVDSYRTDTQYF.

The J gene is TRBJ2-1, the V gene TRBV14; D unclear. Trimming stripped 1 base from V and 7 bases from J, with 8 bases between. CDR1 and CDR2 from the germline V gene are SGHDN and FVKESK. The CDR3 runs to 13 residues. The CDR3 here is CASSQANGNEQFF. DNA for the CDR3: TGTGCCAGCAGCCAAGCGAATGGTAATGAGCAGTTCTTC.

The chain's CDR3 is CASSYRLAGQRTDTQYF. The DNA of the CDR3 is TGTGCCAGCAGCTACAGGCTAGCGGGACAACGCACAGATACGCAGTATTTT. The chain is built from TRBV13 and TRBJ2-3; 9 nucleotides align to TRBD2. The CDR3 runs 17 residues. The germline V gene has CDR1 PRHDT and CDR2 FYEKMQ (reference sequence). V was clipped by 4 bases and J by 1 base; unmatched bases: 9.

This clone was observed a handful of times. The rearrangement joins TRBV7-9 to TRBJ1-6; 7 positions agree with TRBD1. Germline loops: CDR1 SEHNR, CDR2 FQNEAQ (reference sequence). Trimming removed 1 base from V and 5 bases from J; junction bases left unmatched: 5. The CDR3 runs to 16 residues. The CDR3 coding sequence is TGTGCCAGCAGCTTAGGCGGCGACAGGGATAATTCACCCCTCCACTTT. Encoded protein: CASSLGGDRDNSPLHF.

The J gene is TRBJ1-4, the V gene TRBV7-4, with D possibly matching TRBD1 (5 bases). CDR1 is SGHVT and CDR2 is SQSDAQ in the germline V gene. The CDR3 totals 15 residues. V lost 1 base, J lost 6 bases, and 12 bases lay in between. In nucleotides, the CDR3 is TGTGCCAGCAGCTTAGGACGGGGCGAGGATGAAAAACTGTTTTTT. Its protein is CASSLGRGEDEKLFF.

The chain links TRBV5-4 to TRBJ2-3, with D possibly matching TRBD2 (6 bases). The germline CDR1 and CDR2 sequences are SGHNT and YYREEE (reference sequence). The ends were cut back, 2 bases at V and 2 bases at J, with 21 bases in the middle. This CDR3 has 18 residues. CDR3 residues: CASSFQPKGLGYTDTQYF. The CDR3 DNA reads TGTGCCAGCAGCTTTCAACCCAAGGGACTGGGTTACACAGATACGCAGTATTTT.